This entry lists 9 T cell receptor beta chains sequenced from one sample in a study of shared clonotypes between healthy human individuals. Naive CD8 cells lacked CD45RO, underwent positive selection for CCR7 and left out terminally differentiated effector memory CD45RA+ cells. The data were produced by immunoSEQ multiplex PCR, yet TCRdb's version contains in-frame clones alone and is incomplete. Among roughly 2 million clones listed, about 94% were seen once. Specimen: naive CD8+ T cells sorted from blood. The receptors were sampled from a man younger than 30 in good health.

This chain joins TRBV7-2 and TRBJ2-7; 8 nucleotides align to TRBD2. The CDR3 contains 15 residues. V was clipped by 5 bases and J by 0 bases; unmatched bases: 6. CDR1 is SGHTA, CDR2 FQGNSA, per germline. For the CDR3, the DNA is TGTGCCAGCAGCGCCGAACTAGCGGCCTCCTACGAGCAGTACTTC. Protein: CASSAELAASYEQYF.

The chain joins TRBV13 to TRBJ2-2; perhaps TRBD2 as D (5 bases). This CDR3 region has 17 residues. V was cut by 1 base and J by 1 base, with 13 bases left in between. Germline V lookup: CDR1 PRHDT, CDR2 FYEKMQ (reference sequence). In DNA form, the CDR3 reads TGTGCCAGCAGCTTAGAGGCTAGCCCCTTGAACACCGGGGAGCTGTTTTTT. Amino acid sequence: CASSLEASPLNTGELFF.

The rearrangement uses TRBV6-6 and TRBJ1-2; 9 bases align to TRBD1. The V gene end was trimmed by 0 bases and the J gene end by 3 bases; junction bases not matched to a gene: 5. This CDR3 contains 16 residues. In germline, CDR1 is MNHNY, CDR2 SVGAGI (reference sequence). The CDR3, as DNA: TGTGCCAGCAGTTACTCGGGGGACAGGGTGGACTATGGCTACACCTTC. Its translation: CASSYSGDRVDYGYTF.

The rearrangement joins TRBV4-1 to TRBJ2-3, with 11 bases aligning to TRBD2. Germline-derived CDR1 and CDR2 are MGHRA and YSYEKL. This CDR3 comprises 18 residues. J was trimmed by 3 bases and V by 4 bases; bases with no gene match: 12. This CDR3 is CASSPIAGGPPATDTQYF. CDR3 DNA: TGCGCCAGCAGCCCCATAGCGGGGGGGCCCCCCGCAACAGATACGCAGTATTTT.

The rearrangement links TRBV28 to TRBJ2-3; 8 nucleotides match TRBD2. V dropped 3 bases and J dropped 7; count of bases not matched to a gene: 9. The CDR3 is made up of 15 amino acids. CDR1 MDHEN and CDR2 SYDVKM come from the germline V gene. The CDR3 loop is CASSFRRGAGNTQYF. In nucleotides, the CDR3 is TGTGCCAGCAGTTTCCGGCGGGGGGCGGGAAATACGCAGTATTTT.

The V and J genes are TRBV5-1 and TRBJ2-7, with D possibly being TRBD2 (6 bases). CDR1 and CDR2 (germline): SGHRS, YFSETQ. V dropped 0 bases and J dropped 6 bases, with 13 bases sitting between them. This CDR3 region has 14 residues. CDR3 sequence: CASSLGGLPIEQYF. The CDR3 DNA follows: TGCGCCAGCAGCTTGGGGGGACTCCCAATCGAGCAGTACTTC.

Details on this clone: Other DNA sequences in this sample translate to the same CDR3. The chain is built from TRBV29-1 and TRBJ1-1; D not certain. V was cut by 4 bases and J by 1 base, with 7 bases left in between. The CDR3 covers 12 residues. Germline V gene lookup returns CDR1 SQVTM and CDR2 ANQGSEA. The CDR3 coding sequence is TGCAGCGTTGGGCAGACGAACACTGAAGCTTTCTTT. It specifies CSVGQTNTEAFF. The full variable domain, rest sourced from reference TRBV29-1 and TRBJ1-1, is SAVISQKPSRDICQRGTSLTIQCQVDSQVTMMFWYRQQPGQSLTLIATANQGSEATYESGFVIDKFPISRPNLTFSTLTVSNMSPEDSSIYLCSVGQTNTEAFFGQGTRLTVV.

This clone was detected once. The V and J genes are TRBV27 and TRBJ1-1; no clear D gene. V was cut by 4 bases and J by 0 bases, with 12 bases left in between. This CDR3 spans 15 amino acids. Germline lookup yields CDR1 MNHEY and CDR2 SMNVEV (reference sequence). The CDR3: CASSSNSYMNTEAFF. The CDR3 nucleotides read TGTGCCAGCAGTTCGAACTCATACATGAACACTGAAGCTTTCTTT.

The chain has TRBV5-4 and TRBJ2-5; weak D call: TRBD1 (6 bases). The CDR3 consists of 15 residues. Trimming pared 5 bases from V and 4 bases from J, leaving 18 bases between. CDR1 and CDR2 (germline): SGHNT, YYREEE (reference sequence). As DNA, the CDR3 is TGTGCCAGCAGTTTTTCCTCAAGGGGGATAGAGACCCAGTACTTC. The encoded protein is CASSFSSRGIETQYF.